The 27 T cell receptor beta chains presented below share a single source sample, sequenced in a study of vaccination effects on CD4 cells after COVID-19. The antigens for these receptors are not known. At the end of 10 days of culture, CD4+ T cells were isolated. Clones were sequenced by immunoSEQ multiplex PCR, and TCRdb holds only the in-frame ones, with some missing. The sample holds more than 40,000 clones, 76% seen once. Sequencing used CD4+ T cells from PBMCs cultured without peptide, obtained before COVID-19 vaccination. The source of these receptors is a human donor who had a prior SARS-CoV-2 infection.

This clone was recorded once. This chain connects TRBV6-5 to TRBJ2-2; D may be TRBD2 (5 bases). The CDR3 has 16 residues. The V and J ends lost 0 bases and 1 base respectively, with 9 bases between them. Germline-derived CDR1 and CDR2 are MNHEY and SVGAGI. This CDR3 reads CASSYSSGGNTGELFF. For the CDR3, the DNA is TGTGCCAGCAGTTACTCGAGCGGAGGGAACACCGGGGAGCTGTTTTTT.

This chain uses TRBV11-2 with TRBJ1-2; D is ambiguous. V was pared by 4 bases and J by 1 base, with 13 bases between. CDR1 SGHAT and CDR2 FQNNGV come from the germline V gene. The CDR3 has 15 residues. The CDR3 spells CASSYPGDYNYGYTF. The DNA of the CDR3 is TGTGCCAGCAGCTACCCGGGTGATTATAACTATGGCTACACCTTC. Full variable domain (rest looked up from reference TRBV11-2 and TRBJ1-2): EAGVAQSPRYKIIEKRQSVAFWCNPISGHATLYWYQQILGQGPKLLIQFQNNGVVDDSQLPKDRFSAERLKGVDSTLKIQPAKLEDSAVYLCASSYPGDYNYGYTFGSGTRLTVV.

The chain has TRBV2 and TRBJ1-1; 7 bases align to TRBD1. V lost 7 bases, J lost 5 bases, and 4 bases stayed unmatched. The CDR3 sequence is 12 residues long. Per the germline V gene, CDR1 is SNHLY and CDR2 is FYNNEI. The CDR3 spells CASNQGQTEAFF. CDR3 bases: TGTGCCAGCAATCAGGGACAGACTGAAGCTTTCTTT.

The chain links TRBV2 to TRBJ1-4; 9 bases are shared with TRBD1. Germline CDR1 reads SNHLY; CDR2 reads FYNNEI. V shed 8 bases and J 7 bases; nucleotides not matched to a gene: 8. This CDR3 is built from 14 residues. In DNA, the CDR3 is TGTGCCAGCGGGACAGGGTACGTTGGTGAAAAACTGTTTTTT. Its translation is CASGTGYVGEKLFF.

This clone has a single count. The chain carries TRBV12-3 or TRBV12-4 and TRBJ1-1; D not resolved. V lost 5 bases and J lost 0, with 7 bases in between. CDR3 size: 13 residues. The CDR3 is CASSLGVNTEAFF. CDR3 bases: TGTGCCAGCAGTCTTGGCGTGAACACTGAAGCTTTCTTT.

The chain has TRBV5-1 and TRBJ2-5; the D is unclear. The CDR3 totals 14 residues. Germline values: CDR1 SGHRS, CDR2 YFSETQ. V dropped 0 bases and J dropped 1 base, with 7 bases sitting between them. CDR3 DNA sequence: TGCGCCAGCAGCTTGGCCGGCAGCCAAGAGACCCAGTACTTC. Protein product: CASSLAGSQETQYF.

The gene calls are TRBV5-1 and TRBJ2-5; TRBD1 agrees at 11 bases. Trimming took 2 bases from V and 3 from J; bases not matched to a gene: 6. CDR1 and CDR2 from the germline V gene are SGHRS and YFSETQ. The CDR3 is made up of 16 amino acids. DNA for the CDR3: TGCGCCAGCAGCTTTGGTGGGACAGGGGGAGAAGAGACCCAGTACTTC. This translates into CASSFGGTGGEETQYF.

The chain links TRBV3-1 (or the pseudogene TRBV3-2) to TRBJ1-5, with D uncertain. Trimming removed 0 bases at V and 8 bases at J, with 11 bases between. Germline CDR1 reads LGHDT; CDR2 reads YNNKEL (reference sequence). The CDR3 extends over 14 amino acids. The CDR3, as DNA: TGTGCCAGCAGCCAAGACGACCTCTCGGAGCCCCAGCATTTT. It codes for CASSQDDLSEPQHF.

The gene calls are TRBV15 and TRBJ1-2; TRBD1 might be the D (6 bases). CDR3 length: 14 residues. Trimming cost V 1 base and J 5 bases, with 11 bases left between them. CDR1 and CDR2 (germline): LNHNV, YYDKDF (reference sequence). The CDR3 DNA sequence: TGTGCCACCAGCAGAGGAGCAAGGGGGTATGGCTACACCTTC. It specifies CATSRGARGYGYTF.

The chain carries TRBV30 and TRBJ2-3; D call uncertain. In germline, CDR1 is GTSNPN, CDR2 SVGIG (reference sequence). The CDR3 extends over 12 amino acids. Trimming took off 1 base at V and 3 bases at J, with 5 bases between the two ends. CDR3 sequence: CAWSDLTDTQYF. The DNA for the CDR3 is TGTGCCTGGAGTGACTTAACAGATACGCAGTATTTT.

A note on this clone: At the DNA level, this CDR3 is encoded by other sequences in the same sample as well. The chain combines TRBV27 with TRBJ2-7, with TRBD1 matching 8 bases. The germline V gene encodes CDR1 MNHEY and CDR2 SMNVEV (reference sequence). Germline trimming cut 3 bases from V and 2 bases from J; bases unmatched to any gene: 6. This CDR3 is 15 amino acids long. The CDR3 coding sequence is TGTGCCAGCAGTTTGAGACAGGGGCTCACCTACGAGCAGTACTTC. It yields the protein CASSLRQGLTYEQYF.

V gene TRBV7-9 combines with J gene TRBJ2-5; 14 bases match TRBD2. The V segment lost 5 bases and the J segment 5 bases; nucleotides outside the gene matches: 7. Germline V gene sequence: CDR1 SEHNR, CDR2 FQNEAQ (reference sequence). The CDR3 consists of 16 residues. This CDR3 reads CASSLRLAGGTETQYF. CDR3 DNA sequence: TGTGCCAGCAGCCTCAGACTAGCGGGGGGGACGGAGACCCAGTACTTC.

The chain has TRBV6-5 and TRBJ2-3; D remains ambiguous. This CDR3 comprises 14 residues. Germline V gene data show CDR1 as MNHEY and CDR2 as SVGAGI. V lost 6 bases, J lost 6 bases, and 16 bases lay in between. CDR3 protein: CASRIIRTDDTQYF. The CDR3 nucleotides are TGTGCCAGCAGAATTATCCGGACGGACGATACGCAGTATTTT.

This clone has a handful of counts. This same CDR3 is encoded by further DNA sequences in the sample. J is TRBJ2-5 and V is TRBV12-3 or TRBV12-4; D unresolved. The CDR3 runs 12 residues. V was pared by 6 bases and J by 4 bases, with 9 bases between. The CDR3 DNA reads as TGTGCCAGCAGCTCTTATGGAGAGACCCAGTACTTC. It encodes CASSSYGETQYF.

The chain combines TRBV10-3 with TRBJ2-1, with TRBD2 identical over 12 bases. J lost 0 bases, V lost 4 bases, and 1 base had no gene match. Germline V CDR1 and CDR2: ENHRY, SYGVKD. The CDR3 covers 16 residues. The CDR3 DNA reads TGTGCCATCAGTGGGGGACTAGCGGGCTCCTACAATGAGCAGTTCTTC. It translates to CAISGGLAGSYNEQFF.

The rearrangement joins TRBV14 to TRBJ1-1, with 9 bases lining up with TRBD1. CDR1 SGHDN and CDR2 FVKESK come from the germline V gene. V lost 3 bases, J lost 4 bases, and 6 bases stayed unmatched. This CDR3 has 15 amino acids. The CDR3 sequence: CASSHLGQGSTEAFF. CDR3 nucleotides: TGTGCCAGCAGCCATTTGGGACAGGGATCCACTGAAGCTTTCTTT.

The rearrangement joins TRBV3-1 (or the pseudogene TRBV3-2) to TRBJ2-3; D might be TRBD2 (6 bases). Trimming stripped 0 bases from V and 1 base from J, with 14 bases between. Germline V gene data show CDR1 as LGHDT and CDR2 as YNNKEL (reference sequence). This CDR3 comprises 17 residues. The CDR3: CASSQDSGGSRTDTQYF. The CDR3 coding sequence is TGTGCCAGCAGCCAAGACTCCGGGGGTTCACGCACAGATACGCAGTATTTT.

This clone was detected only a few times. The chain carries TRBV19 and TRBJ1-2, with D possibly TRBD1 on 5 matching bases. The CDR3 extends over 13 amino acids. Germline-derived CDR1 and CDR2 are LNHDA and SQIVND (reference sequence). V gave up 8 bases and J gave up 4 bases, with 14 bases separating them. CDR3 protein: CASSAGGLYGYTF. The CDR3 DNA follows: TGTGCCAGTTCCGCTGGGGGTCTCTATGGCTACACCTTC.

This clone was observed a few times. V and J are TRBV11-2 and TRBJ1-3; 7 nucleotides match TRBD1. Unmatched junction bases numbered 9, after V lost 5 bases and J lost 8 bases. Germline assignment: CDR1 SGHAT and CDR2 FQNNGV. The length of the CDR3 is 14 residues. The CDR3 DNA reads as TGTGCCAGCAGCACCCAGACAGGGTCCGACACCATATATTTT. Residues: CASSTQTGSDTIYF.

The V and J genes are TRBV9 and TRBJ1-4; TRBD1 might be the D (5 bases). The CDR3 is 15 amino acids. Trimming shortened V by 0 bases and J by 3 bases, and 9 bases separated the two germline ends. Germline CDR1 is SGDLS and CDR2 is YYNGEE. For the CDR3, the DNA is TGTGCCAGCAGCGTAGAGGGACGGTCTAATGAAAAACTGTTTTTT. This sequence encodes CASSVEGRSNEKLFF.

This chain uses TRBV24-1 with TRBJ2-1, with D tentatively TRBD2 (6 bases). The germline CDR1 and CDR2 sequences are KGHDR and SFDVKD. The CDR3 runs 15 residues. Trimming pared 3 bases from V and 6 bases from J, leaving 14 bases between. The CDR3 protein is CATSDPSVGGNEQFF. DNA of the CDR3: TGTGCCACCAGTGATCCTAGCGTTGGTGGCAATGAGCAGTTCTTC.

This clone appeared once. This chain links TRBV30 with TRBJ2-5, with 7 bases that match TRBD1. V was pared by 6 bases and J by 4 bases, with 11 bases of the junction left unmatched. The CDR3 runs to 14 residues. Germline V lookup: CDR1 GTSNPN, CDR2 SVGIG (reference sequence). As DNA, the CDR3 is TGTGCCTGCTTACCGGGAAACAGGGGAGAGACCCAGTACTTC. Protein product: CACLPGNRGETQYF.

This clone was seen a single time. The chain links TRBV11-3 to TRBJ2-7, with D perhaps TRBD1 (6 bases). The CDR3 covers 15 residues. Germline CDR1 reads SGHNT; CDR2 reads YENEEA. The germline V and J ends were trimmed by 4 bases and 6 bases, with 19 bases remaining between them. CDR3 sequence: CASSYSGVGDSEQYF. CDR3 nucleotide sequence: TGTGCCAGCAGCTACTCAGGGGTAGGGGATTCCGAGCAGTACTTC.

V is TRBV18 and J is TRBJ2-7, with a tentative D call TRBD2 (5 bases). The CDR3 contains 16 residues. Looked up from germline, CDR1 is KGHSH and CDR2 is LQKENI. Trimming took 0 bases from V and 3 from J, leaving 15 bases between them. CDR3 loop: CASSPPGSGSVYEQYF. CDR3 DNA sequence: TGTGCCAGCTCACCACCTGGTTCGGGGAGTGTCTACGAGCAGTACTTC.

This clone was counted a few times. The CDR3 sequence is CASTDEYTEAFF. DNA for the CDR3: TGTGCCAGCACTGATGAATACACTGAAGCTTTCTTT. The chain links TRBV12-3 or TRBV12-4 to TRBJ1-1; D is uncertain. V was clipped by 7 bases and J by 3 bases, with 9 bases between them. The CDR3 consists of 12 residues.

The V and J genes are TRBV19 and TRBJ1-5; D gene ambiguous. Germline V lookup: CDR1 LNHDA, CDR2 SQIVND (reference sequence). Deletions cut 4 bases from V and 0 bases from J, with 10 bases between. The CDR3 consists of 15 residues. The CDR3 is CASSRAEYSNQPQHF. The CDR3 DNA follows: TGTGCCAGTAGTAGGGCAGAATATAGCAATCAGCCCCAGCATTTT.

Only a few counts were recorded for this clone. The chain recombines TRBV2 with TRBJ1-5, with D perhaps TRBD1 (5 bases). In germline, CDR1 is SNHLY, CDR2 FYNNEI. The V end was cut by 5 bases, the J end by 4 bases, with 12 bases between. This CDR3 is built from 14 residues. CDR3 loop: CASSQERGNQPQHF. As DNA, the CDR3 is TGTGCCAGCAGTCAAGAGAGGGGAAATCAGCCCCAGCATTTT.